The 2 T cell receptor beta chains below come from one sample, sequenced in a study of blood T cells in healthy people across ages (dated by TCRdb to between 2015 and 2016). Preparation of the library involved 5' RACE. The sequencer was an Illumina HiSeq 2500. The second PCR ran for about 6 to 11 cycles and used a J-beta primer mix along with a sample-barcoded 5' primer. The public reads were reprocessed in TCRdb via fastp at Q25 and MiXCR, keeping in-frame beta chains. CDR3 protein sequences are deduplicated, and each keeps its most common genes and DNA. The sample records around 900,000 distinct CDR3 sequences, 51% of which are singletons. The biggest ten clones account for roughly 23% of the sample. Material: blood. The receptors derive from a woman aged 55-69 years in good health.

This clonotype was observed a handful of times. For the CDR3, the DNA is TGTGCCACCAGCAGAGTGGAAGCGGTTAGCACAGATACGCAGTATTTT. It is translated as CATSRVEAVSTDTQYF. The chain carries TRBV15 and TRBJ2-3; D may be TRBD2 (5 bases). Trimming stripped 1 base from V and 0 bases from J, with 11 bases between. The CDR3 totals 16 residues. The germline CDR1 and CDR2 sequences are LNHNV and YYDKDF (reference sequence).

The chain uses TRBV6-1 and TRBJ2-1; D remains unclear. The CDR3 runs 15 residues. Germline V lookup: CDR1 MNHNS, CDR2 SASEGT. The V end was cut by 5 bases, the J end by 2 bases, with 13 bases between. Written as DNA, the CDR3 is TGTGCCAGCAGTCCTAACCAATACACCTACAATGAGCAGTTCTTC. Translating gives CASSPNQYTYNEQFF.